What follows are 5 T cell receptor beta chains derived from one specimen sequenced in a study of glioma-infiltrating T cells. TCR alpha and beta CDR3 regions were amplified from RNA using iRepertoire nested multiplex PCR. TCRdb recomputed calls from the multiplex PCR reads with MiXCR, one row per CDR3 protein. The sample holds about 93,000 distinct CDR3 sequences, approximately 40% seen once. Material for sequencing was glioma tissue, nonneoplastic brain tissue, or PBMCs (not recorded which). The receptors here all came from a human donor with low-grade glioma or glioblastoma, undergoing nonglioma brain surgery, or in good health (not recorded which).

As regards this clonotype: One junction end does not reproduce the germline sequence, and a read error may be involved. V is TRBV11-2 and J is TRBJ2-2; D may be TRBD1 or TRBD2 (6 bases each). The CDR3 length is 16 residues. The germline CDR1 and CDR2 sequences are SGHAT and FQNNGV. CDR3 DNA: TGTGCCAGCAGGCAAACGGGGGCCTCGAACGCCGGGGAGCTGTTTTTT. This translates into CASRQTGASNAGELFF.

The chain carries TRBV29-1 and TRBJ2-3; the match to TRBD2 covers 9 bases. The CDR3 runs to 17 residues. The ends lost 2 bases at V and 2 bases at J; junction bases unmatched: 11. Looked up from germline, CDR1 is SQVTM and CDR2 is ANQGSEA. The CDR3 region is CSVERVAGEFITDTQYF. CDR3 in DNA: TGCAGCGTTGAAAGGGTAGCGGGAGAGTTTATCACAGATACGCAGTATTTT.

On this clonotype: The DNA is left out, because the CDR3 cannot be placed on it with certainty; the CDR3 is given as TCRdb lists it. CDR3 residues: CASTNQTSMYLCASRTTDRAAFF. The chain carries TRBV4-1 and TRBJ1-1; the DNA was not used to check the table's D call, TRBD1. The CDR3 is 23 residues long, ends included. Germline-derived CDR1 and CDR2 are MGHRA and YSYEKL.

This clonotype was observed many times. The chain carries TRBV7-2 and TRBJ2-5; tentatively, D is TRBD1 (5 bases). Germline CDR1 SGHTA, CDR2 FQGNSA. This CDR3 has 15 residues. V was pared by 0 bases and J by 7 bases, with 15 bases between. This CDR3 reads CASSLARPGRGTQYF. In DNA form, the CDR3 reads TGTGCCAGCAGCTTAGCGCGGCCGGGTAGGGGGACCCAGTACTTC.

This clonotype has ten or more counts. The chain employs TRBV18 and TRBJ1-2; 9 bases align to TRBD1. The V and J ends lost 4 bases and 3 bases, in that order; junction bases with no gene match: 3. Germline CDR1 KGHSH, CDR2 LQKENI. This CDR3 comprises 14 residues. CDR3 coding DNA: TGTGCCAGCTCACACAGGGGGCACGACTATGGCTACACCTTC. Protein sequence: CASSHRGHDYGYTF. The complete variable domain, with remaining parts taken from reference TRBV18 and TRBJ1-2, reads NAGVMQNPRHLVRRRGQEARLRCSPMKGHSHVYWYRQLPEEGLKFMVYLQKENIIDESGMPKERFSAEFPKEGPSILRIQQVVRGDSAAYFCASSHRGHDYGYTFGSGTRLTVV.